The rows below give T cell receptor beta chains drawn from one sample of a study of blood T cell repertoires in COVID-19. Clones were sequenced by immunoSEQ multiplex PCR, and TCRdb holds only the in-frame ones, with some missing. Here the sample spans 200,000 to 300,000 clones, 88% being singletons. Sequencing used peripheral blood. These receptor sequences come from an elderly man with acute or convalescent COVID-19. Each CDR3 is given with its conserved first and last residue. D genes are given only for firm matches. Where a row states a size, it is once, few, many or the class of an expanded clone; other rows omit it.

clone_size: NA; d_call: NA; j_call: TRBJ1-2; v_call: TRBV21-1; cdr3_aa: CASRREWGCGYTF; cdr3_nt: TGTGCCAGCCGACGGGAGTGGGGTTGCGGCTACACCTTC
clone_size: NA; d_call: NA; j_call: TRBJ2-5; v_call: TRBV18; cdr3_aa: CASSPRELQETQYF; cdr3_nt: TGTGCCAGCTCACCGAGAGAGTTACAAGAGACCCAGTACTTC
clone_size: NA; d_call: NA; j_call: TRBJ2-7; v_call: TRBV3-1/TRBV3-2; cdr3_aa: CASSQGQESYEQYF; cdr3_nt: TGTGCCAGCAGCCAAGGACAGGAATCCTACGAGCAGTACTTC
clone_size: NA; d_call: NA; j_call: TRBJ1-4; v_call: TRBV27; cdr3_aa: CASSTRPGPSQATNEKLFF; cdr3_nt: TGTGCCAGCAGTACGAGGCCAGGGCCTTCGCAGGCAACTAATGAAAAACTGTTTTTT
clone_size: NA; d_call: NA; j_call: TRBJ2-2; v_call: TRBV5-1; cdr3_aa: CASKSRGLLNTGELFF; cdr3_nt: TGCGCCAGCAAATCCCGCGGACTGCTTAACACCGGGGAGCTGTTTTTT
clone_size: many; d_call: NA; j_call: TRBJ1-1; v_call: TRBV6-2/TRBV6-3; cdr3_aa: CASSSLERGNEAFF; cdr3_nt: TGTGCCAGCAGTTCGCTGGAGAGGGGGAATGAAGCTTTCTTT
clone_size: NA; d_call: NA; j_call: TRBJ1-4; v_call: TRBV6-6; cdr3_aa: CASSYSYSANEKLFF; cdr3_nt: TGTGCCAGCAGTTACTCGTATTCAGCTAATGAAAAACTGTTTTTT
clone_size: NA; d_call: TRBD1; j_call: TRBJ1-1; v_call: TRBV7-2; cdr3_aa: CASSRGQGVNTEAFF; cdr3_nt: TGTGCCAGCAGCAGGGGACAGGGGGTGAACACTGAAGCTTTCTTT
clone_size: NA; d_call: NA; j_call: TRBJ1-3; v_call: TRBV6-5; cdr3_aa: CASSRGQSSGNTIYF; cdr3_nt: TGTGCCAGCAGTCGAGGACAGAGCTCTGGAAACACCATATATTTT
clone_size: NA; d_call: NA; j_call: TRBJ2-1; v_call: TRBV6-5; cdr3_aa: CASSYLGRGGNEQFF; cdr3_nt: TGTGCCAGCAGTTATCTTGGAAGAGGGGGCAATGAGCAGTTCTTC
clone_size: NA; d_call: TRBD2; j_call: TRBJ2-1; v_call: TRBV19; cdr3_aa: CASRSLAGGQDNEQFF; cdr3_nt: TGTGCCAGTAGGTCCCTAGCGGGAGGACAGGACAATGAGCAGTTCTTC
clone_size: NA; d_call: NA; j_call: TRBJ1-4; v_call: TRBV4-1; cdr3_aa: CASSPPDRLNEKLFF; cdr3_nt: TGCGCCAGCAGCCCGCCCGACAGGTTAAATGAAAAACTGTTTTTT
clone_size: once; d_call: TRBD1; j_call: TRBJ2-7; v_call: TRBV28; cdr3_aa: CASRNTGGSYEQYF; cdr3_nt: TGTGCCAGCAGGAATACAGGGGGCTCCTACGAGCAGTACTTC
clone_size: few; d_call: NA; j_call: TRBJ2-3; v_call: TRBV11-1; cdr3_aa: CASSLNAGSTDTQYF; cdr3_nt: TGTGCCAGCAGCTTAAATGCAGGCTCCACAGATACGCAGTATTTT
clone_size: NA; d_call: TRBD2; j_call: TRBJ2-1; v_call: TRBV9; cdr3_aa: CASRGGENGGEQFF; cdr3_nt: TGTGCCAGCAGGGGAGGGGAGAATGGTGGTGAGCAGTTCTTC
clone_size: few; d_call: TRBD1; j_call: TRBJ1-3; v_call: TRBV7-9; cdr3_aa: CASSYRGTPGNTIYF; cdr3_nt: TGTGCCAGCAGCTACAGGGGGACCCCTGGAAACACCATATATTTT
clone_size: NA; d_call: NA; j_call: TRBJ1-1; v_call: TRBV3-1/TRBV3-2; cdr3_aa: CASSHGGNTEAFF; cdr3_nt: TGTGCCAGCAGCCACGGGGGGAACACTGAAGCTTTCTTT
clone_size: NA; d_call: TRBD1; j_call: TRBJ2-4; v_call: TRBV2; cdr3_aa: CASSGLDRGRYF; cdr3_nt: TGTGCCAGCAGTGGGTTGGACAGGGGAAGGTACTTC
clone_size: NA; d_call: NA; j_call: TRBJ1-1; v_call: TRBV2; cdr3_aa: CASRDTGNTEAFF; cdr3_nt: TGTGCCAGCAGAGATACAGGGAACACTGAAGCTTTCTTT
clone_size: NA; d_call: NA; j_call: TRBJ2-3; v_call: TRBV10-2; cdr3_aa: CASKTSTDTQYF; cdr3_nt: TGCGCCAGCAAAACAAGCACAGATACGCAGTATTTT
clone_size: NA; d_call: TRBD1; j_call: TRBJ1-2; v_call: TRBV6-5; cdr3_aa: CASSFGGQGGGYTF; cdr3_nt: TGTGCCAGCAGTTTCGGGGGACAGGGAGGTGGCTACACCTTC
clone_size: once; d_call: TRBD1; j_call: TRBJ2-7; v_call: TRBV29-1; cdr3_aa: CSVEPPQGNEQYF; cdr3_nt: TGCAGCGTCGAACCACCACAGGGGAACGAGCAGTACTTC
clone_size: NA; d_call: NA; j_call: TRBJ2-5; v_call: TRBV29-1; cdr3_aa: CSVGAGQAKETQYF; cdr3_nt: TGCAGCGTTGGTGCAGGGCAGGCAAAAGAGACCCAGTACTTC
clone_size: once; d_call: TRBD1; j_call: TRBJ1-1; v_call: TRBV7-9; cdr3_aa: CASSSRQGMGTEAFF; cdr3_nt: TGTGCCAGCAGCTCAAGACAGGGCATGGGCACTGAAGCTTTCTTT
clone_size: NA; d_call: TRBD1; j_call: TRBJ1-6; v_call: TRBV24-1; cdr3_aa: CATSVRQGGSYNSPLHF; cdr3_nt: TGTGCCACCAGTGTTCGACAGGGGGGGTCCTATAATTCACCCCTCCACTTT
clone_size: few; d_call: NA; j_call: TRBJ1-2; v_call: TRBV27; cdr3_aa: CASRTGDILFNYGYTF; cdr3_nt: TGTGCCAGCAGAACCGGTGACATTCTGTTTAACTATGGCTACACCTTC
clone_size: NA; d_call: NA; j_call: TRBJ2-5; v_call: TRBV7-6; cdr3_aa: CASSVSQGGRRYF; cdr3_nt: TGTGCCAGCAGCGTATCCCAGGGGGGCAGACGGTACTTC
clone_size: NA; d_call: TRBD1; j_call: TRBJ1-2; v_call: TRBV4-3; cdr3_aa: CASSQESGRGLYGYTF; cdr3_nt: TGCGCCAGCAGCCAAGAGTCCGGGAGGGGGCTCTATGGCTACACCTTC
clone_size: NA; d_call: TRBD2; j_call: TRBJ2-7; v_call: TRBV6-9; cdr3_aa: CASSRLAGEQQYF; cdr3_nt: TGTGCCAGCAGCCGACTAGCGGGAGAACAGCAGTACTTC
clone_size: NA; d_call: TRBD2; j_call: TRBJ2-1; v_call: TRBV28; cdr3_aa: CASSPGTSGIREQFF; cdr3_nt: TGTGCCAGCAGCCCCGGGACTAGCGGGATTCGAGAGCAGTTCTTC
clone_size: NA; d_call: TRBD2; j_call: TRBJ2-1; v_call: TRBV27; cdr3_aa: CASRLVAGANEQFF; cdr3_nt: TGTGCCAGCAGGCTCGTAGCGGGAGCCAATGAGCAGTTCTTC
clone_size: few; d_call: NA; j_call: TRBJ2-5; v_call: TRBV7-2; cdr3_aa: CASSPQGWETQYF; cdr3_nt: TGTGCCAGCAGCCCACAGGGTTGGGAGACCCAGTACTTC
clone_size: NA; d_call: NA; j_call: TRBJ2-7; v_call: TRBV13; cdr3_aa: CASSLTDYSYEQYF; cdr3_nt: TGTGCCAGCAGCTTAACGGACTATTCCTACGAGCAGTACTTC
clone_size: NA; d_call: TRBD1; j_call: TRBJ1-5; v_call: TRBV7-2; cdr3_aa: CASSSWDSSNQPQHF; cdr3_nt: TGTGCCAGCAGCTCATGGGACAGTAGCAATCAGCCCCAGCATTTT
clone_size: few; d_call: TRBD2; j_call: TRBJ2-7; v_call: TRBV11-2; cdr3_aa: CASSRTGTSGVSPAYF; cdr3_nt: TGTGCCAGCAGCCGAACCGGGACTAGCGGGGTTTCTCCCGCGTACTTC
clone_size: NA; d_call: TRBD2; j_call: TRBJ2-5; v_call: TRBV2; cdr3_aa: CASKGTSAETQYF; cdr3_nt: TGTGCCAGCAAAGGAACTAGCGCGGAGACCCAGTACTTC
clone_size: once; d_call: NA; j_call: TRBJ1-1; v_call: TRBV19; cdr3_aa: CATANWGGAEAFF; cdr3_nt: TGTGCCACCGCGAATTGGGGGGGGGCTGAAGCTTTCTTT
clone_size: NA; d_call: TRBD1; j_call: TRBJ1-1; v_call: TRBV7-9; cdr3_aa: CASSQSRDREWDTEAFF; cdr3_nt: TGTGCCAGCAGTCAGAGCCGGGACAGGGAGTGGGACACTGAAGCTTTCTTT
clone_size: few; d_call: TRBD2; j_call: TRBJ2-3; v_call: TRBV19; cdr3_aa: CASSSTSGGFDTQYF; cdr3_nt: TGTGCCAGTAGTTCGACTAGCGGGGGGTTTGATACGCAGTATTTT
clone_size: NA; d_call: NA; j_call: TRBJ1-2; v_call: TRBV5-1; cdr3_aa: CASSLGPGNGYTF; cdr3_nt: TGCGCCAGCAGCTTGGGGCCCGGGAATGGCTACACCTTC
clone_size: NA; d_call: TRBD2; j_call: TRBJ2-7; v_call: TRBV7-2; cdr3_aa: CASSSRDGGSRDEQYF; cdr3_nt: TGTGCCAGCAGCTCGCGGGACGGGGGGTCGAGGGACGAGCAGTACTTC
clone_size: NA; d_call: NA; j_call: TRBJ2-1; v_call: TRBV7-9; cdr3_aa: CASSLVDYEQFF; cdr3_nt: TGTGCCAGCAGCTTAGTTGACTATGAGCAGTTCTTC
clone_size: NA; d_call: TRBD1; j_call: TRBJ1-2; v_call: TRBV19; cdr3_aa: CASSMPGQSGYTF; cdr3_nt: TGTGCCAGTAGTATGCCGGGACAGAGTGGCTACACCTTC
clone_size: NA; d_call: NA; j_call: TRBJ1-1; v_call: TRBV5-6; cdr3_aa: CASSWGRPNTEAFF; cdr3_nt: TGTGCCAGCAGCTGGGGCAGGCCAAACACTGAAGCTTTCTTT
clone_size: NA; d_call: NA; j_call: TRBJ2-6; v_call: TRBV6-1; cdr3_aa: CASSEVVRLSSGANVLTF; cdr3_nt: TGTGCCAGCAGTGAAGTTGTCAGGCTCTCCTCTGGGGCCAACGTCCTGACTTTC